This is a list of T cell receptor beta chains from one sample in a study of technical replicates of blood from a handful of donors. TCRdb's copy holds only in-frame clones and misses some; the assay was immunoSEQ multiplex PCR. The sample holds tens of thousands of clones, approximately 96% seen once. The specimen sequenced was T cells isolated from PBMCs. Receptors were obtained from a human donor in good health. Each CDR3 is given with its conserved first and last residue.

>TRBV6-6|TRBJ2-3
CASSMGLDGDTQYF
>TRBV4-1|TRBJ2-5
CASSQDFTGTRPETQYF
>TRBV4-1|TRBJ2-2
CASSLAPGVGTGELFF
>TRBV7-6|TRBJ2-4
CASSSRDTAQYF
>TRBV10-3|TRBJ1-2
CAISEAAGTGIYGYTF
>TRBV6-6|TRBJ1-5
CASSYPDRGNNQPQHF
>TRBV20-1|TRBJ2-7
CSARAHNEQYF
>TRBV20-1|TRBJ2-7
CSAKGVEQYF
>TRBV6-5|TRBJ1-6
CASRRQENNSPLHF
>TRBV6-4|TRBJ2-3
CASSDSGTASTDTQYF
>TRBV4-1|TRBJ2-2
CASSQTRFNTGELFF
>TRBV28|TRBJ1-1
CASSFRQGSSALAFF
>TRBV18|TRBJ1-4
CASSPTAGSEPEKLFF
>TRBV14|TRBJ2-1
CASSPGTAYNEQFF
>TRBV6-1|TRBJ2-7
CASSPGTSVYEQYF